One sample yielded the 14 T cell receptor beta chains listed below, sequenced in a study of shared clonotypes between healthy human individuals. Profiling relied on immunoSEQ multiplex PCR, and the TCRdb table lists in-frame clones only, not all of them. The repertoire consists of roughly 500,000 clones, with roughly 95% occurring once and the leading ten covering approximately 0.067%. The material sequenced was naive CD4+ T cells sorted from blood. Subset here: CD45RA+ positively selected. These receptors all come from a woman in her twenties or thirties in good health.

V gene TRBV6-5 combines with J gene TRBJ1-2, with a possible D match to TRBD1 (6 bases). Germline V gene lookup returns CDR1 MNHEY and CDR2 SVGAGI. CDR3 length: 16 amino acids. The ends were cut back, 2 bases at V and 4 bases at J, with 17 bases in the middle. The CDR3 region has the DNA TGTGCCAGCAGTTACGAGCGGGGGGGGCCTGGCTATGGCTACACCTTC. This codes for CASSYERGGPGYGYTF.

The chain is built from TRBV5-1 and TRBJ2-5, with D uncertain. The CDR3 is 11 amino acids. Trimming took 4 bases from V and 5 from J, leaving 6 bases between them. From germline, CDR1 is SGHRS and CDR2 YFSETQ. CDR3 sequence: CASSHRETQYF. For the CDR3, the DNA is TGCGCCAGCAGCCACCGGGAGACCCAGTACTTC.

The genes are TRBV14 and TRBJ2-3; D may be TRBD1 (6 bases). The length of the CDR3 is 14 residues. Trimming removed 5 bases at V and 2 bases at J, with 11 bases between. Looked up from germline, CDR1 is SGHDN and CDR2 is FVKESK. The CDR3 nucleotides are TGTGCCAGCAGCTCAAGACAGGTCACAGATACGCAGTATTTT. Its protein is CASSSRQVTDTQYF.

The V gene is TRBV9, the J gene TRBJ2-3; TRBD2 matches at 10 bases. V was pared by 7 bases and J by 4 bases, with 6 bases of the junction left unmatched. This CDR3 is built from 14 residues. Germline V gene sequence: CDR1 SGDLS, CDR2 YYNGEE. Written as DNA, the CDR3 is TGTGCCAGCTGTCTAGCGGGAGCGTCAGATACGCAGTATTTT. This encodes CASCLAGASDTQYF.

The V gene is TRBV4-2, the J gene TRBJ2-2; tentative D call: TRBD2 (5 bases). Germline lookup yields CDR1 LGHNA and CDR2 YNFKEQ. V was pared by 6 bases and J by 5 bases, with 10 bases between. The CDR3 length is 13 residues. The chain's CDR3 is CASSYTSTGELFF. The CDR3 region has the DNA TGTGCCAGCAGTTATACTAGTACCGGGGAGCTGTTTTTT.

The genes are TRBV27 and TRBJ2-7, with 8 positions matching TRBD2. Germline CDR1 MNHEY, CDR2 SMNVEV (reference sequence). V lost 3 bases, J lost 5 bases, and 9 bases stayed unmatched. The CDR3 is 15 residues long. The CDR3, as DNA: TGTGCCAGCAGTTTCGCCGTCGGACTAGCCCACGAGCAGTACTTC. It yields the protein CASSFAVGLAHEQYF.

This sequence joins TRBV6-1 and TRBJ2-7; D uncertain. V dropped 4 bases and J dropped 2 bases, with 9 bases sitting between them. Germline CDR1 reads MNHNS; CDR2 reads SASEGT. This CDR3 has 13 residues. CDR3 region: CASSALSTYEQYF. The DNA of the CDR3 is TGTGCCAGCAGTGCCCTCTCTACCTACGAGCAGTACTTC.

The chain joins TRBV5-1 to TRBJ2-5, with D unresolved. The ends were cut back, 3 bases at V and 1 base at J, with 10 bases in the middle. The CDR3 contains 14 residues. Germline CDR1 is SGHRS and CDR2 is YFSETQ. The CDR3 DNA is TGCGCCAGCAGCTCCTCCATGCTCCAAGAGACCCAGTACTTC. It specifies CASSSSMLQETQYF. Complete variable domain (other parts from reference TRBV5-1 and TRBJ2-5): KAGVTQTPRYLIKTRGQQVTLSCSPISGHRSVSWYQQTPGQGLQFLFEYFSETQRNKGNFPGRFSGRQFSNSRSEMNVSTLELGDSALYLCASSSSMLQETQYFGPGTRLLVL.

The chain employs TRBV27 and TRBJ1-1; the match to TRBD1 covers 12 bases. V shed 4 bases, J shed 9 bases, and the junction held 9 bases outside the gene matches. The CDR3 length is 15 residues. CDR1 MNHEY and CDR2 SMNVEV come from the germline V gene (reference sequence). As DNA, the CDR3 is TGTGCCAGCAGTTCTCCGGGACAGGGGGCAGAACAAGCTTTCTTT. Translated: CASSSPGQGAEQAFF.

This clone was found a few times. The chain joins TRBV6-5 to TRBJ2-1; unclear D gene. V was clipped by 2 bases and J by 7 bases, with 0 bases between them. Germline V gene lookup returns CDR1 MNHEY and CDR2 SVGAGI. CDR3 size: 10 residues. CDR3 nucleotide sequence: TGTGCCAGCAGTTACAATGAGCAGTTCTTC. This encodes CASSYNEQFF.

This clone showed up just once. This chain uses TRBV10-1 with TRBJ2-2; 8 bases align to TRBD2. V lost 3 bases, J lost 4 bases, and 10 bases stayed unmatched. The CDR3 has 17 amino acids. The germline gives CDR1 WNHNN, CDR2 SYGVQD (reference sequence). In DNA form, the CDR3 reads TGCGCCAGCAGTGAATTGATGCGGGAGGCATCCACCGGGGAGCTGTTTTTT. It codes for CASSELMREASTGELFF.

The rearrangement joins TRBV5-6 to TRBJ2-3; TRBD2 matches at 8 bases. The CDR3 has 16 residues. In germline, CDR1 is SGHDT, CDR2 YYEEEE. V gave up 4 bases and J gave up 4 bases; unmatched junction bases: 11. The CDR3 sequence: CASSAGTRGFPDTQYF. The CDR3 DNA is TGTGCCAGCAGCGCCGGGACTAGAGGCTTCCCAGATACGCAGTATTTT.

The chain links TRBV14 to TRBJ1-5, with no clear D. CDR3 length: 12 amino acids. CDR1 is SGHDN, CDR2 FVKESK, per germline. V was shortened by 4 bases and J by 9 bases, with 10 bases between the two germline ends. The DNA for the CDR3 is TGTGCCAGCAGCCGCGGACCGGGGCCCCAGCATTTT. Protein sequence: CASSRGPGPQHF.

This rearrangement joins TRBV7-8 to TRBJ1-5; D not certain. CDR3 size: 20 residues. Trimming stripped 5 bases from V and 0 bases from J, with 26 bases between. Germline CDR1 is SGHVS and CDR2 is FQNEAQ. CDR3 loop: CASSPARALSLGSSNQPQHF. CDR3 in DNA: TGTGCCAGCAGCCCCGCCCGGGCTTTATCTCTCGGAAGTAGCAATCAGCCCCAGCATTTT.